This T cell receptor (beta chain) was sequenced during a study of blood T cell repertoires in COVID-19. Study-level information: PBMCs, B-cell-depleted T cells, or T cells provided the cDNA or gDNA that made up the material.

Germline values: CDR1 MNHEY, CDR2 SVGAGI. The CDR3 contains 13 residues. The ends were cut back, 9 bases at V and 0 bases at J, with 11 bases in the middle. Only in-frame clones appear in the TCRdb table, and some are missing; sequencing was by immunoSEQ multiplex PCR. The repertoire holds about 230,000 clones, over 75% seen once, with 11% in the top ten. Sequencing was done on a sample of peripheral blood. The rearrangement joins TRBV6-5 to TRBJ1-1, with D perhaps matching TRBD1 (5 bases). This clonotype was obtained from a man aged 45-60 years with COVID-19, enrolled during active disease. The CDR3 is CASTGTLNTEAFF. CDR3 bases: TGTGCCAGTACCGGGACTTTGAACACTGAAGCTTTCTTT.